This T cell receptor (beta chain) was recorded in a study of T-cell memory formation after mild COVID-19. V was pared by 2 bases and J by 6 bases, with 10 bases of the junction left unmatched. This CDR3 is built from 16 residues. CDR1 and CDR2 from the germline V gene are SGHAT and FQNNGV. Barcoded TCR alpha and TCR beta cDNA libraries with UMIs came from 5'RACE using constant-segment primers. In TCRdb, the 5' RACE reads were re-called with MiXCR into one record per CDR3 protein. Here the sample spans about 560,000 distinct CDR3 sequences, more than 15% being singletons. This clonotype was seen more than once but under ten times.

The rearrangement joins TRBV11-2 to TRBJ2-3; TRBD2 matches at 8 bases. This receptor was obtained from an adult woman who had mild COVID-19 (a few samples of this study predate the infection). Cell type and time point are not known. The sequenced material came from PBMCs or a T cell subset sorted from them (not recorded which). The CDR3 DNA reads TGTGCCAGCAGCTTATGGGGCGGGGGGCTAGGTGATACGCAGTATTTT. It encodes CASSLWGGGLGDTQYF.